The text below deals with one T cell receptor (beta chain). Its cognate antigen is unknown. The TCRbeta library was prepared with unique molecular identifiers. TCRdb itself ran the PCR reads through MiXCR, one entry per CDR3 protein. The sample shows approximately 82,000 distinct CDR3 sequences, around 18% of them seen only once. The sample comes from a study of T-cell reconstitution after alpha-beta-depleted transplantation in children. General observations from the study: Reported findings indicate that, about two months after transplant, alpha-beta T cells came from several hundred expanded clones, which were derived from non-depleted graft cells.

The V gene's germline CDR1 is SGHRS and CDR2 YFSETQ. The V and J ends lost 4 bases and 7 bases, in that order; junction bases with no gene match: 7. The CDR3 loop spans 15 amino acids. The rearrangement uses TRBV5-1 and TRBJ2-2; 10 positions match TRBD1. The TCR was taken from a male patient aged 2 to 9 who had a stem cell transplant for acute lymphoblastic leukemia, so the T cells may come from the graft donor. The material sequenced was PBMCs, mostly from graft donor cells, taken 360 days after TCRalphabeta/CD19-depleted stem cell transplant. DNA for the CDR3: TGCGCCAGCAGCCCAAGACAGGGGGCAATCGGGGAGCTGTTTTTT. Translated: CASSPRQGAIGELFF.